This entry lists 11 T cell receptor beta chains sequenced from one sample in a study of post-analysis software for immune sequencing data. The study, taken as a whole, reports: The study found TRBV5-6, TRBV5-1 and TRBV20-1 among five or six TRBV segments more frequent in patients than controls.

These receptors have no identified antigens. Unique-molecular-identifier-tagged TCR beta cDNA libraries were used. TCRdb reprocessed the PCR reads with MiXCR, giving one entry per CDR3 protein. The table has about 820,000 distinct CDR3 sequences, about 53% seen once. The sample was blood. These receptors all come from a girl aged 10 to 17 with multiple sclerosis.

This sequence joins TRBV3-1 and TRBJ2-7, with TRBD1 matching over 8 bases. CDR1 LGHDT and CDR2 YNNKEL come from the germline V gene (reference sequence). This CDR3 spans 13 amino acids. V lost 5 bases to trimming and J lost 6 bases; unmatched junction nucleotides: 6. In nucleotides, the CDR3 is TGTGCCAGCAGCTGGACAGGGACCGGCGAGCAGTACTTC. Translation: CASSWTGTGEQYF.

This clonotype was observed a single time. CDR3: CASSQPTSGSEKTQYF. The CDR3 DNA follows: TGTGCCAGCAGCCAACCGACTAGCGGGAGTGAAAAGACCCAGTACTTC. The chain combines TRBV4-2 with TRBJ2-5; 12 bases align to TRBD2. This CDR3 has 16 residues. V shed 2 bases, J shed 6 bases, and the junction held 7 bases outside the gene matches. The germline V gene encodes CDR1 LGHNA and CDR2 YNFKEQ.

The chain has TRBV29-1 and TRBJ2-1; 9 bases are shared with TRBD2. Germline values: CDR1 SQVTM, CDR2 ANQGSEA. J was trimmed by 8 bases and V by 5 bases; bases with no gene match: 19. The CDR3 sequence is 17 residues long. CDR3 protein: CSVSTSRGTSMAYEQFF. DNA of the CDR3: TGCAGCGTTTCTACATCACGGGGGACTAGCATGGCCTATGAGCAGTTCTTC.

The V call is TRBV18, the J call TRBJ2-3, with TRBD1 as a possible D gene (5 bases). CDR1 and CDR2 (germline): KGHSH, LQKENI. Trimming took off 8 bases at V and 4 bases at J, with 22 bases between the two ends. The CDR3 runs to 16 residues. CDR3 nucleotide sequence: TGTGCCAGCCAAACCGGGTGGGCCACCAGGGCAGATACGCAGTATTTT. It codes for CASQTGWATRADTQYF.

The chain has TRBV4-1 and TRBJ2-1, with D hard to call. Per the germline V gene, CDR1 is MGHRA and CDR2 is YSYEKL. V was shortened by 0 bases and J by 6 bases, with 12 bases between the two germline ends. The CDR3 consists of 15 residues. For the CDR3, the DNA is TGCGCCAGCAGCCAAGAGTGGGGTTCAGCCAATGAGCAGTTCTTC. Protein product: CASSQEWGSANEQFF.

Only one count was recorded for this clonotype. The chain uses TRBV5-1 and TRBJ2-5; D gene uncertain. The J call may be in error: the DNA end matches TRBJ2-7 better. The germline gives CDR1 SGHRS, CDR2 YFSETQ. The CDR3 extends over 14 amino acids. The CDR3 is CASSPYTISYEQYF. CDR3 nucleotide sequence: TGCGCCAGCAGCCCATACACGATCTCCTACGAGCAGTACTTC.

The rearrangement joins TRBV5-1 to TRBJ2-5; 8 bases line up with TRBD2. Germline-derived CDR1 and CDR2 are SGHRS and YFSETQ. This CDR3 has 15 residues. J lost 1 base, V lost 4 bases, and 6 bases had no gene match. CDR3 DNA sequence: TGCGCCAGCAGCGCACTAGCGGACGTCCAAGAGACCCAGTACTTC. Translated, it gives CASSALADVQETQYF.

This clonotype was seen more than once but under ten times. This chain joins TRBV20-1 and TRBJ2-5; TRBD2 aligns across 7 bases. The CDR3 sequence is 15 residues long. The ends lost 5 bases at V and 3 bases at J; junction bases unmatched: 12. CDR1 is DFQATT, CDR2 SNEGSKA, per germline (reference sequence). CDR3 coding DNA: TGCAGTGCTGTACAGACTAGCACGTTGAAAGAGACCCAGTACTTC. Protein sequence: CSAVQTSTLKETQYF.

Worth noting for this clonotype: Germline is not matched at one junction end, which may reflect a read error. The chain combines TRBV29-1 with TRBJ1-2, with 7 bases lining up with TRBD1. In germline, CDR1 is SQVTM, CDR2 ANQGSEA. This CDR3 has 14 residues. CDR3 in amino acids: CSVEEGGGYYDYTF. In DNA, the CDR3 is TGCAGCGTTGAAGAAGGGGGCGGCTACTATGACTACACCTTC.

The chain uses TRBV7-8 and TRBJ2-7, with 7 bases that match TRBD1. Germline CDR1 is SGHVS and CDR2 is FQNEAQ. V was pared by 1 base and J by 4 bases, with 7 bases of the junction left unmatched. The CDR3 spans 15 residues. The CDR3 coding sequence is TGTGCCAGCAGCTTAGTTTACAGGGGCTCGTACGAGCAGTACTTC. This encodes CASSLVYRGSYEQYF.

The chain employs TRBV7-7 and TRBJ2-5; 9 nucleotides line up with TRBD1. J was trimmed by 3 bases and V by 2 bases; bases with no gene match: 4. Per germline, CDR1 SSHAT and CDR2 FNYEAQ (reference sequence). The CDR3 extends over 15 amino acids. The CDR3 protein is CASSLLGTGKETQYF. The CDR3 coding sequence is TGTGCCAGCAGCTTATTAGGGACAGGGAAAGAGACCCAGTACTTC.